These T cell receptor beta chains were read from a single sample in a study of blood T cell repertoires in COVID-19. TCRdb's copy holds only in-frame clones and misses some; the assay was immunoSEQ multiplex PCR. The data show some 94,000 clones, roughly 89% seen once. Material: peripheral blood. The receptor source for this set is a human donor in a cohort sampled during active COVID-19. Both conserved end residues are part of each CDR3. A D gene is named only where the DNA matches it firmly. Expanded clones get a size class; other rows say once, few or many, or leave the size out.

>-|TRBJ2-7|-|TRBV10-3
TGTGCCACTCATAGGGGACAAGAGGACGAGCAGTACTTC
CATHRGQEDEQYF
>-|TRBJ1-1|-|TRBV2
TGTGCCAGCAGTGAATCAGGGCCCTTGAACACTGAAGCTTTCTTT
CASSESGPLNTEAFF
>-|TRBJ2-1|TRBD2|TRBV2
TGTGCCAGCATAGCGGGAGGGTTTGGCAATGAGCAGTTCTTC
CASIAGGFGNEQFF
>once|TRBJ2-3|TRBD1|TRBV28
TGTGCCAGCACCCCCGGGACAGGGGTCGGAGATACGCAGTATTTT
CASTPGTGVGDTQYF
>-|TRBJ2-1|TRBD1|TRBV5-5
TGTGCCAGCAGCTTGGGGACAGGGGGCACCTACAATGAGCAGTTCTTC
CASSLGTGGTYNEQFF
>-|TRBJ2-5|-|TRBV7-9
TGTGCCAGCAGCACACCCCGGGACATTATTTGGACCCAGTACTTC
CASSTPRDIIWTQYF
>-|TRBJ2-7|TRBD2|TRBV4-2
TGTGCCAGCAGCCAAGAGTGGGAGAGCGGGGTCGGCGGCGAGCAGTACTTC
CASSQEWESGVGGEQYF
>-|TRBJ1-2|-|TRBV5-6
TGTGCCAGCAGCTTCAGCGACGGTTATGGCTACACCTTC
CASSFSDGYGYTF
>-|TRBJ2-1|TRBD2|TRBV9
TGTGCCAGCAGCGTAGACGGTCGGACTAGCGTCGGTTCCCAGTTCTTC
CASSVDGRTSVGSQFF
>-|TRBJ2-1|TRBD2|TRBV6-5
TGTGCCAGCAGTTTCGGCGGGGGGGCCGGGAATGAGCAGTTCTTC
CASSFGGGAGNEQFF
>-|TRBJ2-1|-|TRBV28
TGTGCCAGCAGGGACAGTGCAGGGCCTCAGTTCTTC
CASRDSAGPQFF
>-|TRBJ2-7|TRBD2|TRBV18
TGTGCCAGCTCACCAATGCTAGCGGGAGGGCCCTTCGAGCAGTACTTC
CASSPMLAGGPFEQYF
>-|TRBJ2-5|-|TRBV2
TGTGCCAGCAGTGTGGTCAGGACAGAGGGAGAGACCCAGTACTTC
CASSVVRTEGETQYF
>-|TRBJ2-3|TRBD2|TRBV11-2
TGTGCCAGCAGCTCCCTAGGTCGGGAGGGCCGTGACACAGATACGCAGTATTTT
CASSSLGREGRDTDTQYF
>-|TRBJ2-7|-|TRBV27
TGTGCCAGCAGTTCGAGCTACGAGCAGTACTTC
CASSSSYEQYF
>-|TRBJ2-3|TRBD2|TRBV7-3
TGTGCCAGCAGCTTAACGCCTAGGACTAGTGCTAGCACAGATACGCAGTATTTT
CASSLTPRTSASTDTQYF
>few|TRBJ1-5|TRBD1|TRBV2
TGTGCCAGCACAGACAGGGCGGATGAGCAGCCCCAGCATTTT
CASTDRADEQPQHF
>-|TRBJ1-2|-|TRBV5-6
TGTGCCAGCAGCTACCTTACTCGAAGGGGTGGCTACACCTTC
CASSYLTRRGGYTF
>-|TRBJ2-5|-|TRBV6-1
TGTGCCAGCAGTGAACCACAGGGTCGAGAGACCCAGTACTTC
CASSEPQGRETQYF
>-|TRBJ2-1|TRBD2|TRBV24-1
TGTGCCACCAGTGGCCCGACTAGCGGGGGGTACAATGAGCAGTTCTTC
CATSGPTSGGYNEQFF
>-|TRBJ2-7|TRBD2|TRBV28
TGTGCCAGCAGTTCCTACGGACCCGGGACTAGCGTTTACGAGCAGTACTTC
CASSSYGPGTSVYEQYF
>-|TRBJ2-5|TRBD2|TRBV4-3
TGCGCCAGCAGCCTCATGCCCGGGCCTAGCGGGATCCAAGAGACCCAGTACTTC
CASSLMPGPSGIQETQYF
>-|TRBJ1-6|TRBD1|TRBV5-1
TGCGCCAGCAGCTTAGAGACAGGGTATAATTCACCCCTCCACTTT
CASSLETGYNSPLHF
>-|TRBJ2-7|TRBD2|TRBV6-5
TGTGCCAGCAGGCTGGGACTAGCGGAGCCCGAGCAGTACTTC
CASRLGLAEPEQYF
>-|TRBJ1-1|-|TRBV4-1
TGCGCCAGCAGCCAAGGAGGCGCCCGAAACACTGAAGCTTTCTTT
CASSQGGARNTEAFF
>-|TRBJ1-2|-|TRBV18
TGTGCCAGCTCACCACCTTCAACCGGCGGTAACTATGGCTACACCTTC
CASSPPSTGGNYGYTF
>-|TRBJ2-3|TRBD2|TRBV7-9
TGTGCCAGCAGCCCAAGAGGACTAGCGGGGACAGATACGCAGTATTTT
CASSPRGLAGTDTQYF
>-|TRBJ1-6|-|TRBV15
TGTGCCACCAGCAGAGATGGTGGGGGGGGGAATTCACCCCTCCACTTT
CATSRDGGGGNSPLHF
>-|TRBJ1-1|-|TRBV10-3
TGTGCCATCAGTGGCCAGGGAAGCACTGAAGCTTTCTTT
CAISGQGSTEAFF
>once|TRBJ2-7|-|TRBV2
TGTGCCAGCAGTGAACCCCGTTTGGAGCAGTACTTC
CASSEPRLEQYF
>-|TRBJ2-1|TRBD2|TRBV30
TGTGCCTGGAGTGGACCAGTGGGACTAGCGGACAATGAGCAGTTCTTC
CAWSGPVGLADNEQFF
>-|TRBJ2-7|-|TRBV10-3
TGTGCCATCAGTGACGGCGGAACCTACGAGCAGTACTTC
CAISDGGTYEQYF
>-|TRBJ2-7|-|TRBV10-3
TGTGCCATCAGTTTGGACTCTAGCTCCTACGAGCAGTACTTC
CAISLDSSSYEQYF
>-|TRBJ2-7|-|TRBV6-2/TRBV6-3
TGTGCCAGCAGTTACGCTGGCAGGCCCTACGAGCAGTACTTC
CASSYAGRPYEQYF
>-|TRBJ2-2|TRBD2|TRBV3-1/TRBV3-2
TGTGCCAGCAGGGATACTAGCGGGAGGGACACCGGGGAGCTGTTTTTT
CASRDTSGRDTGELFF
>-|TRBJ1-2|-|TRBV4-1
TGCGCCAGCAGCCAAGATCGGGAGGAATCTTTATATGGCTACACCTTC
CASSQDREESLYGYTF
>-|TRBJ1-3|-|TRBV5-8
TGTGCCAGCAGCTTAGAGGTTCTCCAAACTGGAAACACCATATATTTT
CASSLEVLQTGNTIYF
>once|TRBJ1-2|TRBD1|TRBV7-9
TGTGCCAGCAGCAGAACGCCAGGGGGGCCCTATGGCTACACCTTC
CASSRTPGGPYGYTF
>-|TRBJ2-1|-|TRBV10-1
TGCGCCAGCAGTGATGGGGGCAGGGTTACTGAGCAGTTCTTC
CASSDGGRVTEQFF
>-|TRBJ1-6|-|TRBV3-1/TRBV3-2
TGTGCCAGCAGCCAAGATCCGGGGTATTCACCCCTCCACTTT
CASSQDPGYSPLHF
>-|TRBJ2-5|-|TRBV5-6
TGTGCCAGCAGCTTGTTTGCGGAAGAGACCCAGTACTTC
CASSLFAEETQYF
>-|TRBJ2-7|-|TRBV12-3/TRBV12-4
TGTGCCAGCAGACAGACAGACGCCTACGAGCAGTACTTC
CASRQTDAYEQYF
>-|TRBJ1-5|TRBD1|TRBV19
TGTGCCAGTAGACAGGGGACAGGGGAAGGTCAGCCCCAGCATTTT
CASRQGTGEGQPQHF
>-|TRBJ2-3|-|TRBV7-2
TGTGCCAGCAGCCCTTGGCGGTCTAGCACAGATACGCAGTATTTT
CASSPWRSSTDTQYF
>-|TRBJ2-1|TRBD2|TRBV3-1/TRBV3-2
TGTGCCAGCAGCCACGAGCGGGGGCACAATGAGCAGTTCTTC
CASSHERGHNEQFF
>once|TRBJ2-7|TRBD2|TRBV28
TGTGCCAGCAGACTCGGGACTAGCGGGAGCTCCTACGAGCAGTACTTC
CASRLGTSGSSYEQYF
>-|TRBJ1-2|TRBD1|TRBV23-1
TGCGCCAGCAGTCAATCTATAGGACAGGGGGGCTACTATGGCTACACCTTC
CASSQSIGQGGYYGYTF